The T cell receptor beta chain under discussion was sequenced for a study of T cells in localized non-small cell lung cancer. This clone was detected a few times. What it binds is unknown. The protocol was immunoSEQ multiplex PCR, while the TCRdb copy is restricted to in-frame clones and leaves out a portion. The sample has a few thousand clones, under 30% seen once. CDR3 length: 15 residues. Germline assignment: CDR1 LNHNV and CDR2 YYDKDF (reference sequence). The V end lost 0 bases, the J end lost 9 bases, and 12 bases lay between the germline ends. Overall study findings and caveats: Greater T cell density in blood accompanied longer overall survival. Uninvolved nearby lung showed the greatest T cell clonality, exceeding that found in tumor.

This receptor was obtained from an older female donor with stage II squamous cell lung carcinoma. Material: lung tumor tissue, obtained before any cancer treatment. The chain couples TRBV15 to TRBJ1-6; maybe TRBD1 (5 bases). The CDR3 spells CATSRDSRTSSPLHF. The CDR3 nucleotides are TGTGCCACCAGCAGAGATTCCCGGACAAGTTCACCCCTCCACTTT.